Below, 23 T cell receptor beta chains from the same sample are listed, as sequenced in a study of molecular identifiers for immune sequencing clone quantification. TCRdb passed the PCR reads through MiXCR, listing each CDR3 protein once. The sample lists approximately 40,000 distinct CDR3 sequences, about a quarter seen once, with around 0.96% in the top ten. The sample consisted of naive CD8+ T cells from blood, with Jurkat cell RNA spiked in. Subset given: FACS-sorted CD8+CD4-CCR7+CD45RA+ naive T cells. All receptors come from a human donor in good health. Some libraries in this study had Jurkat cell RNA spiked in.

This clonotype occurred many times. This sequence joins TRBV7-6 and TRBJ2-3; 9 bases line up with TRBD2. The length of the CDR3 is 17 residues. Trimming took 0 bases from V and 0 from J; bases not matched to a gene: 4. Germline V gene lookup returns CDR1 SGHVS and CDR2 FNYEAQ. The CDR3 loop is CASSLAPAGGSTDTQYF. The CDR3 DNA is TGTGCCAGCAGCTTAGCCCCAGCGGGGGGAAGCACAGATACGCAGTATTTT.

As regards this clonotype: It may be a read error: a sequence one base away is much more abundant. V gene TRBV6-2 or TRBV6-3 combines with J gene TRBJ2-5; 9 bases are a match to TRBD2. From germline, CDR1 is MNHEY and CDR2 SVGEGT. CDR3 length: 16 amino acids. The chain's CDR3 is CASSYESSGAQGTQYF. Here the CDR3 DNA reads TGTGCCAGCAGTTACGAGTCTAGCGGGGCCCAAGGGACCCAGTACTTC.

The table lists this clonotype with many counts. The rearrangement links TRBV2 to TRBJ2-1, with D perhaps matching TRBD2 (6 bases). The CDR3 is 13 amino acids. The germline CDR1 and CDR2 sequences are SNHLY and FYNNEI. V lost 6 bases to trimming and J lost 9 bases, with 15 bases between them. The CDR3 DNA reads as TGTGCCAGCAGAGCACGACTAGGACTTGAGCAGTTCTTC. Translation gives CASRARLGLEQFF.

In its sample, this clonotype was seen many times. The genes are TRBV27 and TRBJ2-7; 9 bases map to TRBD1. CDR1 and CDR2 (germline): MNHEY, SMNVEV (reference sequence). The CDR3 length is 14 residues. Trimming at V came to 4 bases and at J to 5 bases, leaving 6 bases not matched to a gene. Here the CDR3 DNA reads TGTGCCAGCAGTTATGGACAGGGGTGGAACGAGCAGTACTTC. The encoded protein is CASSYGQGWNEQYF.

There are many counts of this clonotype. The gene calls are TRBV4-3 and TRBJ2-7; 7 bases align to TRBD1. J lost 6 bases, V lost 1 base, and 9 bases had no gene match. This CDR3 is built from 15 residues. CDR1 LGHNA and CDR2 YSLEER come from the germline V gene. Written as DNA, the CDR3 is TGCGCCAGCAGCCAAGCGTCACAGGGGACGGCCGAGCAGTACTTC. This sequence encodes CASSQASQGTAEQYF.

This clonotype is labeled medium-sized (0.01 to 0.1%). The chain couples TRBV20-1 to TRBJ2-7, with 7 bases that match TRBD1. The germline V gene encodes CDR1 DFQATT and CDR2 SNEGSKA (reference sequence). Losses at the gene ends were 3 bases for V and 4 bases for J; bases not matched to a gene: 9. The CDR3 spans 14 residues. The CDR3, as DNA: TGCAGTGCTAGTAGGGACAGCCGCAAGTACGAGCAGTACTTC. This codes for CSASRDSRKYEQYF.

With regard to this clonotype: A much larger clone lies one base from this, so it may be a read error. This sequence joins TRBV19 and TRBJ2-7, with TRBD1 matching over 8 bases. The ends lost 10 bases at V and 6 bases at J; junction bases unmatched: 5. The CDR3 has 11 residues. CDR1 and CDR2 from the germline V gene are LNHDA and SQIVND (reference sequence). The CDR3 bases are TGTGCCACCGGACAGGGAATCGAGCAGTACTTC. Its translation: CATGQGIEQYF.

Comments on this clonotype: A much more abundant neighbour one base away suggests this may be a read error. V and J are TRBV7-8 and TRBJ2-7; D is unclear. The CDR3 consists of 12 residues. The germline V gene encodes CDR1 SGHVS and CDR2 FQNEAQ. CDR3 sequence: CATKDISYGQYF. The DNA of the CDR3 is TGTGCCACTAAAGACATCTCCTACGGGCAGTACTTC.

For this clonotype: Compared with germline, one end of the junction differs, possibly owing to a read error. This chain uses TRBV30 with TRBJ2-5, with 7 bases fitting TRBD2. CDR1 is GTSNPN and CDR2 is SVGIG in the germline V gene (reference sequence). CDR3 size: 15 residues. CDR3 sequence (DNA): TGTGCCTGGAGTGTAGAGGCGGGAGCCCAAGAGACCCAGTGCTTC. It yields the protein CAWSVEAGAQETQCF.

The table lists this clonotype with a few counts. Here the CDR3 DNA reads TGCAGCGTTTTTCGCGCAGATGAAGCTTTCTTT. As protein: CSVFRADEAFF. The rearrangement uses TRBV29-1 and TRBJ1-1; D is unresolved. V lost 5 bases to trimming and J lost 7 bases, with 11 bases between them. Germline V gene data show CDR1 as SQVTM and CDR2 as ANQGSEA. The CDR3 consists of 11 residues.

On this clonotype itself: Given a much more abundant clone one base away, this may be a read error. The rearrangement joins TRBV11-2 to TRBJ2-7; TRBD1 matches 7 bases. The germline CDR1 and CDR2 sequences are SGHAT and FQNNGV. The CDR3 is made up of 14 amino acids. CDR3 sequence reads: CASSHLRTGGLKCF. CDR3 in DNA: TGTGCCAGCAGCCACCTACGGACAGGTGGACTGAAGTGCTTC.

The rearrangement joins TRBV7-9 to TRBJ2-1; the D is unclear. Between the trimmed V and J ends, which lost 1 base and 5 bases, there was a span of 6 bases. Germline V gene lookup returns CDR1 SEHNR and CDR2 FQNEAQ (reference sequence). CDR3 size: 13 residues. The CDR3 spells CASSLVANNEQFF. The DNA for the CDR3 is TGTGCCAGCAGCTTAGTTGCTAACAATGAGCAGTTCTTC.

This clonotype was seen repeatedly, ten times or more. This chain links TRBV28 with TRBJ1-4, with TRBD1 as a possible D gene (5 bases). Trimming took off 3 bases at V and 0 bases at J, with 11 bases between the two ends. CDR1 and CDR2 (germline): MDHEN, SYDVKM. This CDR3 is 16 amino acids long. CDR3 nucleotides: TGTGCCAGCAGTTTGAGGACATTTTCAACTAATGAAAAACTGTTTTTT. Its translation: CASSLRTFSTNEKLFF.

This clonotype was counted at least ten times. The rearrangement links TRBV7-8 to TRBJ2-7; D is possibly TRBD1 or TRBD2 (5 bases each). V was pared by 0 bases and J by 2 bases, with 14 bases between. Germline loops: CDR1 SGHVS, CDR2 FQNEAQ. The length of the CDR3 is 16 residues. The CDR3 nucleotides read TGTGCCAGCAGCTTAGCCCCCGGGACGTCCGCCTACGAGCAGTACTTC. This translates into CASSLAPGTSAYEQYF.

Many counts were recorded for this clonotype. This chain uses TRBV20-1 with TRBJ2-7; TRBD1 or TRBD2 may be the D gene (5 bases each). The V gene lost 0 bases and the J gene lost 3 bases, with 9 bases spanning the gap. The CDR3 runs to 13 residues. Germline CDR1 reads DFQATT; CDR2 reads SNEGSKA (reference sequence). For the CDR3, the DNA is TGCAGTGCTAGAGATTCAGGGAGCTACGAGCAGTACTTC. Its protein product is CSARDSGSYEQYF.

A few counts support this clonotype. A read error may be the cause here, since a much bigger clone is one base away. This rearrangement joins TRBV4-3 to TRBJ2-1; possibly TRBD1 or TRBD2 for D (5 bases each). This CDR3 is 13 amino acids long. Germline CDR1 reads LGHNA; CDR2 reads YSLEER. The CDR3 loop reads CASSQGRSSGQSF. The CDR3 DNA reads as TGCGCCAGCAGCCAGGGACGCAGCTCAGGGCAGTCCTTC.

Many counts were recorded for this clonotype. The chain carries TRBV6-5 and TRBJ2-3; no clear D gene. This CDR3 has 14 residues. Trimming shortened V by 2 bases and J by 5 bases, and 11 bases separated the two germline ends. Per the germline V gene, CDR1 is MNHEY and CDR2 is SVGAGI. CDR3 sequence reads: CASSYRDVGDTQYF. The CDR3 DNA follows: TGTGCCAGCAGTTACAGGGATGTTGGAGATACGCAGTATTTT.

The rearrangement uses TRBV4-3 and TRBJ2-2; 8 bases are a match to TRBD2. V gave up 3 bases and J gave up 1 base; unmatched junction bases: 7. From germline, CDR1 is LGHNA and CDR2 YSLEER. CDR3 size: 17 residues. Here the CDR3 DNA reads TGCGCCAGCAGCCATGTTGGAGCGGGGGAGAACACCGGGGAGCTGTTTTTT. It is translated as CASSHVGAGENTGELFF.

The genes are TRBV7-9 and TRBJ2-7, with D maybe TRBD2 (5 bases). Trimming shortened V by 6 bases and J by 2 bases, and 17 bases separated the two germline ends. CDR1 and CDR2 from the germline V gene are SEHNR and FQNEAQ (reference sequence). This CDR3 contains 15 residues. The CDR3: CASSPAERSAYEQYF. The CDR3 nucleotides are TGTGCCAGCAGTCCCGCCGAGCGGAGTGCCTACGAGCAGTACTTC.

In this sample, this clonotype turned up many times. The V gene is TRBV12-3 or TRBV12-4, the J gene TRBJ2-3, with TRBD1 matching over 7 bases. V lost 5 bases and J lost 1; bases outside the gene matches: 3. The CDR3 spans 14 residues. CDR3 coding DNA: TGTGCCAGCAGTCACCAGGGGGGCACAGATACGCAGTATTTT. Translated: CASSHQGGTDTQYF.

This clonotype occurred many times. The chain links TRBV7-9 to TRBJ2-6; D not resolved. V shed 4 bases and J shed 0 bases, with 7 bases lying between them. This CDR3 has 15 amino acids. CDR1 is SEHNR and CDR2 is FQNEAQ in the germline V gene (reference sequence). Here the CDR3 reads CASSSGGSGANVLTF. CDR3 nucleotides: TGTGCCAGCAGCTCCGGTGGCTCTGGGGCCAACGTCCTGACTTTC.

Many counts were recorded for this clonotype. V is TRBV4-3 and J is TRBJ2-1; TRBD2 is a possible D gene (5 bases). Between the trimmed V and J ends, which lost 0 bases and 0 bases, there was a span of 9 bases. Per the germline V gene, CDR1 is LGHNA and CDR2 is YSLEER. This CDR3 is 16 amino acids long. CDR3 sequence (DNA): TGCGCCAGCAGCCAAGAGAGGGAGAGCTCCTACAATGAGCAGTTCTTC. Its protein product is CASSQERESSYNEQFF.

This clonotype showed up many times. The V gene is TRBV6-5, the J gene TRBJ1-5, with D hard to call. The CDR3 sequence is 13 residues long. Deletions cut 0 bases from V and 5 bases from J, with 5 bases between. Per germline, CDR1 MNHEY and CDR2 SVGAGI. The CDR3 DNA reads TGTGCCAGCAGTTACTCCGGAGATCAGCCCCAGCATTTT. Its translation is CASSYSGDQPQHF.